These 5 T cell receptor beta chains were sequenced from one sample in a study of radiotherapy plus CTLA-4 blockade in lung cancer (dated by TCRdb to the late 2010s). Library preparation employed the immunoSEQ multiplex PCR assay. The table comes from immuneACCESS by way of TCRdb, which keeps in-frame sequences with V and J called. Part of the clones is missing from these tables; in studies checked, under half for an unresolved V gene and the rest for unknown reasons. The sample contains fewer than 150,000 clones, roughly 74% of them found a single time. Over 4% of the sample belongs to the ten largest clones. Sequencing used peripheral blood, obtained from a patient treated with radiotherapy plus ipilimumab. These receptors all come from a human donor with non-small cell lung cancer who had a partial response to radiotherapy plus ipilimumab.

This clone was counted between two and nine times. The CDR3 nucleotides read TGCGCCAGCAGTGAGAACACGACTGGGCGTGAGACAGTTAACTACGAGCAGTACGTC. Amino acids: CASSENTTGRETVNYEQYV. The V gene is TRBV10-1, the J gene TRBJ2-7, with D perhaps matching TRBD1 (5 bases). The germline CDR1 and CDR2 sequences are WNHNN and SYGVQD (reference sequence). V lost 2 bases to trimming and J lost 3 bases, with 26 bases between them. The CDR3 has 19 amino acids.

V usage is TRBV7-6 and J usage is TRBJ1-1; 8 nucleotides align to TRBD1. V was clipped by 5 bases and J by 1 base; unmatched bases: 3. Germline values: CDR1 SGHVS, CDR2 FNYEAQ. The CDR3 is 14 amino acids. As DNA, the CDR3 is TGTGCCAGCAGCCCGGGACAGGAGAACACTGAAGCTTTCTTT. Translated, it gives CASSPGQENTEAFF.

The CDR3 coding sequence is TGTGCCAGCAGTTTATATGTGGCAGACAATCAGCCCCAGCATTTT. It encodes CASSLYVADNQPQHF. This rearrangement joins TRBV28 to TRBJ1-5; D gene uncertain. V lost 1 base to trimming and J lost 3 bases, with 10 bases between them. In germline, CDR1 is MDHEN, CDR2 SYDVKM. The CDR3 has 15 amino acids.

This clone was seen only once. The chain recombines TRBV5-1 with TRBJ2-7, with 7 nucleotides matching TRBD1. Germline CDR1 SGHRS, CDR2 YFSETQ. With 4 bases clipped from V and 2 bases from J, the junction kept 6 bases outside the gene matches. The CDR3 is made up of 14 amino acids. In DNA form, the CDR3 reads TGCGCCAGCAGCCCCGGGACAGATGCCTACGAGCAGTACTTC. Its translation is CASSPGTDAYEQYF.

In its sample, this clone was seen once. The chain is built from TRBV18 and TRBJ2-7; 7 nucleotides match TRBD2. The J segment lost 3 bases and the V segment lost 5 bases, leaving 10 bases of the junction unmatched. Germline CDR1 and CDR2: KGHSH and LQKENI. The CDR3 has 15 amino acids. The DNA of the CDR3 is TGTGCCAGCTCAAGGACTGGCGGGAGCCTCTACGAGCAGTACTTC. It translates to CASSRTGGSLYEQYF. The full variable domain, in which reference TRBV18 and TRBJ2-7 provide the parts outside the CDR3, is NAGVMQNPRHLVRRRGQEARLRCSPMKGHSHVYWYRQLPEEGLKFMVYLQKENIIDESGMPKERFSAEFPKEGPSILRIQQVVRGDSAAYFCASSRTGGSLYEQYFGPGTRLTVT.